A single sample is the source of the 10 T cell receptor beta chains below, sequenced in a study of blood T cells in healthy people across ages. A second PCR of about 7 to 12 cycles used a sample-barcoded 5' primer and a J-beta primer mix. TCRdb recomputed calls from the 5' RACE reads with MiXCR, one row per CDR3 protein. Counted here are roughly 1.4 million distinct CDR3 sequences, approximately 59% occurring once; the ten biggest clones make up 6.5% to 8.5%. Sample: blood. The receptors were sampled from a man aged 18 to 30 in good health.

The CDR3 sequence: CASSRDPGARETQYF. The CDR3 DNA follows: TGCGCCAGCAGTCGCGATCCAGGCGCACGAGAGACCCAGTACTTC. V gene TRBV10-1 combines with J gene TRBJ2-5; D is ambiguous. In germline, CDR1 is WNHNN, CDR2 SYGVQD (reference sequence). V shed 5 bases and J shed 4 bases, with 17 bases lying between them. The CDR3 has 15 residues.

This clonotype was recorded at least ten times. J is TRBJ2-5 and V is TRBV20-1; perhaps TRBD2 as D (5 bases). The CDR3 consists of 14 residues. Trimming removed 1 base at V and 5 bases at J, with 14 bases between. Germline V gives CDR1 DFQATT, CDR2 SNEGSKA (reference sequence). The CDR3 is CSARAGLNMETQYF. The CDR3 DNA reads TGCAGTGCTAGAGCGGGATTGAATATGGAGACCCAGTACTTC.

This sequence joins TRBV7-2 and TRBJ2-7, with D possibly being TRBD2 (6 bases). The DNA end is a closer match to TRBJ2-5, so the J assignment may be wrong. The germline CDR1 and CDR2 sequences are SGHTA and FQGNSA. CDR3 size: 13 residues. CDR3 in amino acids: CASSLAGGKTQYF. CDR3 DNA sequence: TGTGCCAGCAGCTTAGCGGGGGGAAAGACCCAGTACTTC.

The V call is TRBV29-1, the J call TRBJ2-7, with TRBD1 matching 7 bases. The CDR3 is 12 residues long. Germline V gives CDR1 SQVTM, CDR2 ANQGSEA. Trimming removed 3 bases from V and 7 bases from J; junction bases left unmatched: 6. Written as DNA, the CDR3 is TGCAGCGTTGAGGGCAGGGGGAAAGAGCAGTACTTC. Encoded protein: CSVEGRGKEQYF.

The chain is built from TRBV7-9 and TRBJ1-1; no firm D call. V was shortened by 0 bases and J by 1 base, with 9 bases between the two germline ends. This CDR3 spans 15 amino acids. Germline V lookup: CDR1 SEHNR, CDR2 FQNEAQ (reference sequence). CDR3 nucleotide sequence: TGTGCCAGCAGCTTAGCGGTGGGAGAGAACACTGAAGCTTTCTTT. The encoded protein is CASSLAVGENTEAFF.

V usage is TRBV11-2 and J usage is TRBJ2-7, with D unresolved. Per the germline V gene, CDR1 is SGHAT and CDR2 is FQNNGV. V was cut by 2 bases and J by 3 bases, with 11 bases left in between. This CDR3 contains 14 residues. The chain's CDR3 is CASSLLPLGYEQYF. CDR3 bases: TGTGCCAGCAGCTTATTGCCGTTGGGCTACGAGCAGTACTTC.

This clonotype appeared a few times. J is TRBJ2-5 and V is TRBV6-2 or TRBV6-3; TRBD1 aligns across 9 bases. Per germline, CDR1 MNHEY and CDR2 SVGEGT. The CDR3 totals 15 residues. The ends lost 6 bases at V and 3 bases at J; junction bases unmatched: 8. CDR3 sequence reads: CASRPAWDREETQYF. The CDR3 DNA reads TGTGCCAGCAGACCAGCCTGGGACAGGGAAGAGACCCAGTACTTC.

This chain uses TRBV28 with TRBJ1-2; perhaps TRBD1 as D (5 bases). This CDR3 spans 13 amino acids. The V gene lost 4 bases and the J gene lost 4 bases, with 10 bases spanning the gap. CDR1 and CDR2 from the germline V gene are MDHEN and SYDVKM. CDR3 bases: TGTGCCAGCAGTTCCCCGGACACCTATGGCTACACCTTC. Protein: CASSSPDTYGYTF.

The chain uses TRBV18 and TRBJ2-5, with unresolved D. V lost 0 bases and J lost 0, with 8 bases in between. Germline V gives CDR1 KGHSH, CDR2 LQKENI. CDR3 length equals 15 residues. The chain's CDR3 is CASSPPRRNQETQYF. Here the CDR3 DNA reads TGTGCCAGCTCACCACCGCGAAGAAACCAAGAGACCCAGTACTTC.

This sequence joins TRBV29-1 and TRBJ2-6, with 8 bases identical to TRBD1. J lost 0 bases, V lost 0 bases, and 7 bases had no gene match. This CDR3 spans 18 amino acids. Germline assignment: CDR1 SQVTM and CDR2 ANQGSEA. The CDR3 loop reads CSVEDRRTGNSGANVLTF. The CDR3 nucleotides are TGCAGCGTTGAAGATCGAAGGACAGGGAACTCTGGGGCCAACGTCCTGACTTTC.